One sample yielded the 17 T cell receptor beta chains listed below, sequenced in a study of chemoradiotherapy in HPV16-positive cancers. Produced via immunoSEQ multiplex PCR; TCRdb's table is partial and in-frame only. The sample has 11,000 or so clones, 75% seen once; the top ten hold nearly 7.5%. The sample was collected from a patient who underwent chemoradiotherapy. Every receptor here comes from a human donor with HPV-associated anogenital cancer.

This chain connects TRBV18 to TRBJ2-6; D is undetermined. Trimming removed 5 bases from V and 0 bases from J, with 14 bases in between. The CDR3 extends over 17 amino acids. Germline-derived CDR1 and CDR2 are KGHSH and LQKENI. CDR3 sequence reads: CASSSVTQTSGANVLTF. For the CDR3, the DNA is TGTGCCAGCTCATCGGTGACCCAAACCTCTGGGGCCAACGTCCTGACTTTC.

The chain combines TRBV27 with TRBJ2-7; 8 positions match TRBD2. Germline V gives CDR1 MNHEY, CDR2 SMNVEV (reference sequence). CDR3 length: 14 residues. Trimming at V came to 5 bases and at J to 0 bases, leaving 3 bases not matched to a gene. The CDR3 DNA is TGTGCCAGCAGTCCCGGGACTAGCTCCTACGAGCAGTACTTC. It encodes CASSPGTSSYEQYF.

CDR3 in DNA: TGTGCCAGCAGCGCAACCGGGACAGGAGGCGCTGGGGCCAACGTCCTGACTTTC. This sequence encodes CASSATGTGGAGANVLTF. This rearrangement joins TRBV9 to TRBJ2-6, with 8 bases that match TRBD1. This CDR3 has 18 amino acids. From germline, CDR1 is SGDLS and CDR2 YYNGEE. With 3 bases clipped from V and 2 bases from J, the junction kept 10 bases outside the gene matches.

The rearrangement joins TRBV6-1 to TRBJ2-3; D perhaps matches TRBD2 (6 bases). The CDR3 consists of 15 residues. Trimming took off 2 bases at V and 4 bases at J, with 13 bases between the two ends. Germline V gene data show CDR1 as MNHNS and CDR2 as SASEGT. The chain's CDR3 is CASSETRSGADTQYF. In DNA, the CDR3 is TGTGCCAGCAGTGAAACTAGGTCGGGGGCAGATACGCAGTATTTT.

This chain uses TRBV12-1 with TRBJ2-5. TRBV12-1 is a known pseudogene. The CDR3 length is 15 residues. The CDR3 loop reads CASSFEAPANETQYF. As DNA, the CDR3 is TGTGCCAGCAGCTTTGAAGCTCCAGCAAACGAGACCCAGTACTTC.

The V call is TRBV10-2, the J call TRBJ2-4; 13 nucleotides agree with TRBD2. The germline V gene has CDR1 WSHSY and CDR2 SAAADI. The CDR3 runs to 19 residues. The J segment lost 3 bases and the V segment lost 3 bases, leaving 11 bases of the junction unmatched. CDR3 DNA: TGCGCCAGCAGTGACGGACTAGCGGGAGTCTACTTAGACAAAAACATTCAGTACTTC. Its protein is CASSDGLAGVYLDKNIQYF.

The chain joins TRBV23-1 to TRBJ2-5; TRBD1 might be the D (6 bases). TRBV23-1 has ORF status, its function being uncertain. The length of the CDR3 is 16 residues. V lost 6 bases to trimming and J lost 1 base, with 18 bases between them. The CDR3: CASRVTGLPTQETQYF. DNA of the CDR3: TGCGCCAGCAGGGTAACAGGGCTACCTACCCAAGAGACCCAGTACTTC.

The chain joins TRBV11-3 to TRBJ2-2; no firm D call. Germline CDR1 SGHNT, CDR2 YENEEA. The V end was cut by 1 base, the J end by 4 bases, with 7 bases between. This CDR3 spans 14 amino acids. CDR3 residues: CASSLAGGTGELFF. Written as DNA, the CDR3 is TGTGCCAGCAGCTTAGCGGGTGGCACCGGGGAGCTGTTTTTT.

The chain uses TRBV10-3 and TRBJ1-5; D is unclear. Trimming shortened V by 3 bases and J by 5 bases, and 11 bases separated the two germline ends. This CDR3 is built from 14 residues. CDR1 is ENHRY and CDR2 is SYGVKD in the germline V gene. CDR3 in amino acids: CAISEGQPYQPQHF. The CDR3 bases are TGTGCCATCAGTGAAGGGCAGCCTTATCAGCCCCAGCATTTT.

The chain recombines TRBV28 with TRBJ2-1; D is unresolved. Trimming shortened V by 6 bases and J by 4 bases, and 10 bases separated the two germline ends. The length of the CDR3 is 13 residues. Germline V gene data show CDR1 as MDHEN and CDR2 as SYDVKM. The CDR3 DNA sequence: TGTGCCAGCAGGCAACAAAATTACAATGAGCAGTTCTTC. Translation: CASRQQNYNEQFF.

V gene TRBV4-3 combines with J gene TRBJ2-7; D not certain. The CDR3 extends over 13 amino acids. Germline loops: CDR1 LGHNA, CDR2 YSLEER. Between the trimmed V and J ends, which lost 0 bases and 5 bases, there was a span of 8 bases. The CDR3 spells CASSQDAPDEQYF. CDR3 DNA sequence: TGCGCCAGCAGCCAAGATGCCCCGGACGAGCAGTACTTC.

The rearrangement joins TRBV6-1 to TRBJ2-3, with 16 positions matching TRBD2. Germline trimming cut 3 bases from V and 0 bases from J; bases unmatched to any gene: 3. The germline V gene has CDR1 MNHNS and CDR2 SASEGT. The CDR3 has 18 amino acids. This CDR3 reads CASSEGLAGGASTDTQYF. CDR3 DNA: TGTGCCAGCAGTGAGGGACTAGCGGGAGGGGCTAGCACAGATACGCAGTATTTT.

The genes are TRBV6-6 and TRBJ2-3, with 7 bases matching TRBD1. CDR3 length equals 16 residues. J lost 4 bases, V lost 8 bases, and 15 bases had no gene match. Germline CDR1 reads MNHNY; CDR2 reads SVGAGI (reference sequence). CDR3 DNA sequence: TGTGCCAGCCCCCCGGGACAGCCTCTTGGGCCAGATACGCAGTATTTT. This translates into CASPPGQPLGPDTQYF.

V and J are TRBV28 and TRBJ2-2, with TRBD1 as a possible D gene (6 bases). Germline V CDR1 and CDR2: MDHEN, SYDVKM. V lost 3 bases, J lost 6 bases, and 17 bases lay in between. CDR3 size: 16 residues. Here the CDR3 reads CASSFGQGITAGELFF. The CDR3 region has the DNA TGTGCCAGCAGTTTTGGGCAGGGGATAACGGCCGGGGAGCTGTTTTTT.

CDR3 protein: CASTAEGTYGYTF. DNA of the CDR3: TGTGCCAGCACCGCGGAGGGAACCTATGGCTACACCTTC. V gene TRBV19 combines with J gene TRBJ1-2; no definite D call. The CDR3 runs to 13 residues. The V end lost 9 bases, the J end lost 4 bases, and 15 bases lay between the germline ends. The V gene's germline CDR1 is LNHDA and CDR2 SQIVND (reference sequence).

The chain recombines TRBV6-5 with TRBJ1-1; 7 nucleotides agree with TRBD1. The CDR3 extends over 14 amino acids. Germline V gene sequence: CDR1 MNHEY, CDR2 SVGAGI. Trimming removed 0 bases from V and 7 bases from J; junction bases left unmatched: 5. CDR3 protein: CASSYSRQGLEAFF. The CDR3 region has the DNA TGTGCCAGCAGTTACTCCCGACAGGGACTTGAAGCTTTCTTT.

This chain joins TRBV15 and TRBJ2-7, with D perhaps being TRBD1 or TRBD2 (5 bases each). This CDR3 has 15 amino acids. The germline V gene has CDR1 LNHNV and CDR2 YYDKDF (reference sequence). Trimming took off 0 bases at V and 2 bases at J, with 11 bases between the two ends. The DNA for the CDR3 is TGTGCCACCAGCAGAGACCGGGACGGGACCTACGAGCAGTACTTC. This translates into CATSRDRDGTYEQYF.